The source of this TCR beta chain is a study of blood T cells in healthy people across ages. This clonotype occurred a few times. Its specificity is unknown. Through a sample-barcoded 5' primer and a J-beta primer mix, a second PCR was run for roughly 6 to 11 cycles. Tags on each cDNA molecule came from a template-switch adaptor with 12 random nucleotides. TCRdb re-derived calls from the 5' RACE reads in MiXCR, one entry per CDR3 protein. The sample has about 1,400,000 distinct CDR3 sequences; approximately 60% are singletons. The authors isolated at least 7 million PBMCs per sample. Notes on the study in general: Age brought a roughly linear fall in TCR beta diversity measured per million T cells.

Between the trimmed V and J ends, which lost 1 base and 4 bases, there was a span of 17 bases. The V gene's germline CDR1 is SGHTA and CDR2 FQGNSA. The CDR3 runs to 16 residues. Material: blood. The genes are TRBV7-2 and TRBJ2-7; D gene unclear. The sequence was obtained from a young man in good health. This chain's CDR3 is CASSLEVQFPLYEQYF. CDR3 DNA sequence: TGTGCCAGCAGCTTAGAAGTCCAGTTTCCTTTGTACGAGCAGTACTTC.